This T cell receptor (beta chain) was obtained from a study of CD8+ T cells in alopecia areata. Whole-study results and caveats: Scalp lesions, especially in alopecia totalis/universalis, had higher clonality than normal scalp.

Extracted RNA was reverse transcribed, and the resulting cDNA served as sequencing template. Only in-frame clones appear in the TCRdb table, and some are missing; sequencing was by immunoSEQ multiplex PCR. The sample contains 100,000 to 130,000 clones, approximately 60% of which appear only once. Regarding this clone: Its antigen is currently unknown.

The ends were cut back, 3 bases at V and 9 bases at J, with 8 bases in the middle. The CDR3 is 11 residues long. CDR1 and CDR2 from the germline V gene are MDHEN and SYDVKM. The sequence was collected from a human donor in good health. Sequencing was done on a sample of CD8+ T cells sorted from blood. The rearrangement links TRBV28 to TRBJ2-5, with D maybe TRBD1 (6 bases). The CDR3 DNA follows: TGTGCCAGCAGTTTCGGGACATCCCAGTACTTC. This encodes CASSFGTSQYF.